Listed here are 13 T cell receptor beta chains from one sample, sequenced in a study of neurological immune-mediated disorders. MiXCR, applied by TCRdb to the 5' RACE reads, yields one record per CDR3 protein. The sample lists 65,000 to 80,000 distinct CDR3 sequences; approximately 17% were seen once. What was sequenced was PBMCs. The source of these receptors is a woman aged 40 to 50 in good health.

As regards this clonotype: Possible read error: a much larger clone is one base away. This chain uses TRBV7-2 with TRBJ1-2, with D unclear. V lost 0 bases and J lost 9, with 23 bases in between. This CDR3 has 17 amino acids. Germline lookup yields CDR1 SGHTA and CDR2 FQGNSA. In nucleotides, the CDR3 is TGTGCCAGCAGCTTAGCGTATTCGACCGCCGCCAAGAATTGCTACACCTTC. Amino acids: CASSLAYSTAAKNCYTF.

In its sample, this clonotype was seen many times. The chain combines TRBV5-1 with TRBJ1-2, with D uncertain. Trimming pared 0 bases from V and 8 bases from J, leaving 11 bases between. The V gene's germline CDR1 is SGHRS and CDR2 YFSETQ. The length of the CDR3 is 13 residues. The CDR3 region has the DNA TGCGCCAGCAGCTTGGAGGATTCACGGGGCTACACCTTC. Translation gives CASSLEDSRGYTF.

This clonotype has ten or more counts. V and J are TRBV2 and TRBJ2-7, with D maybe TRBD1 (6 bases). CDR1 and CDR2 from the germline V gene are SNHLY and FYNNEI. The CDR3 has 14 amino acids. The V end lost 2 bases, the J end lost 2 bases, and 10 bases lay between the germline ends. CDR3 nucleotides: TGTGCCAGCAGTGAATTCACAGGGCCCTACGAGCAGTACGTC. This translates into CASSEFTGPYEQYV.

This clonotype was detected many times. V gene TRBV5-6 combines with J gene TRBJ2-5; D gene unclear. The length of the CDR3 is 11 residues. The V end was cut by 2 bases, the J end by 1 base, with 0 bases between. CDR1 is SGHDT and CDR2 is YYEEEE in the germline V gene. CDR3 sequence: CASSFQETQYF. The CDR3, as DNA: TGTGCCAGCAGCTTCCAAGAGACCCAGTACTTC.

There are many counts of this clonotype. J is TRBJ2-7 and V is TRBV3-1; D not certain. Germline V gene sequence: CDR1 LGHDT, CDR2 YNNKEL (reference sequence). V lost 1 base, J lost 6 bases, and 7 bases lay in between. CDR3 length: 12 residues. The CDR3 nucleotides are TGTGCCAGCAGCCAAGGGTCCCCCGAGCAGTACTTC. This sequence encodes CASSQGSPEQYF.

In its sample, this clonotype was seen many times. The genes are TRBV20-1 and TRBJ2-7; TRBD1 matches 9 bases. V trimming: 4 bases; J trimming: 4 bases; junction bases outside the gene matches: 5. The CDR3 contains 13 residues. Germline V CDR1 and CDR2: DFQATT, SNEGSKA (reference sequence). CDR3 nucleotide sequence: TGCAGTGCTATTGGGGACAGGGTTTACGAGCAGTACTTC. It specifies CSAIGDRVYEQYF.

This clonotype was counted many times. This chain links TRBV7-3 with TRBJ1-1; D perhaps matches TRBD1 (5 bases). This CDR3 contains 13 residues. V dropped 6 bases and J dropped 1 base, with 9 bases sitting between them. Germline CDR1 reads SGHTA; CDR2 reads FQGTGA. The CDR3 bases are TGTGCCAGCAGTGTCCAGGGGAACACTGAAGCTTTCTTT. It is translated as CASSVQGNTEAFF.

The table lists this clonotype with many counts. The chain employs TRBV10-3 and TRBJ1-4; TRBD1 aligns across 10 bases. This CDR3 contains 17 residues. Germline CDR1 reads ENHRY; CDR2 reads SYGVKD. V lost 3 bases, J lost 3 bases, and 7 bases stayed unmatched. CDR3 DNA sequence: TGTGCCATCAGTGAAAACAGGGGACAGGGGTCTAATGAAAAACTGTTTTTT. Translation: CAISENRGQGSNEKLFF.

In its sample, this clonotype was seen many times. Written as DNA, the CDR3 is TGTGCCAGCAGTTTCCCATCCGGGACCCTTAACACTGAAGCTTTCTTT. This sequence encodes CASSFPSGTLNTEAFF. The chain joins TRBV6-2 or TRBV6-3 to TRBJ1-1; tentative D call: TRBD1 (5 bases). Germline values: CDR1 MNHEY, CDR2 SVGEGT. V lost 4 bases to trimming and J lost 2 bases, with 17 bases between them. The CDR3 length is 16 residues.

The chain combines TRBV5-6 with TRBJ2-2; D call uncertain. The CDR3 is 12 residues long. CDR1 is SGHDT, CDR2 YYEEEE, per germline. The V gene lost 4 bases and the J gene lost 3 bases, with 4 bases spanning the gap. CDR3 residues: CASSPDTGELFF. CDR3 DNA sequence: TGTGCCAGCAGCCCGGACACCGGGGAGCTGTTTTTT.

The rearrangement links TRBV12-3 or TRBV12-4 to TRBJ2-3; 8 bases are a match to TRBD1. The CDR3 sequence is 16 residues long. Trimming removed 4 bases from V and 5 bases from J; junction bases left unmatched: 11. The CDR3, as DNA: TGTGCCAGCAGTTCAAGGTGGCAGGGGGCTATAGATACGCAGTATTTT. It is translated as CASSSRWQGAIDTQYF.

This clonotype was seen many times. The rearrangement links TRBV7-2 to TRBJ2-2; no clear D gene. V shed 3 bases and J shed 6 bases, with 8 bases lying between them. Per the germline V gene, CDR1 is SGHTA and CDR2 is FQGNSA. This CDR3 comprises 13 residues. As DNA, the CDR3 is TGTGCCAGCAGCTTCGCAGAACCCGGGGAGCTGTTTTTT. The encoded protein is CASSFAEPGELFF.

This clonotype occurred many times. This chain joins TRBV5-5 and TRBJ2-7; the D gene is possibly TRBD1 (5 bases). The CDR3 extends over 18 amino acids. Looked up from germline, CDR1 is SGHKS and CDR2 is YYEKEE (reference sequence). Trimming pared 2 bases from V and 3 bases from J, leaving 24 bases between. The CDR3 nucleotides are TGTGCCAGCAGCTTAACGGGCGATCTAAGGGGAAAGGGCTACGAGCAGTACTTC. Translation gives CASSLTGDLRGKGYEQYF.